This T cell receptor (beta chain) comes out of a study of OX40 agonist ivuxolimab in advanced cancers. The V gene lost 5 bases and the J gene lost 5 bases, with 12 bases spanning the gap. Per the germline V gene, CDR1 is MNHNY and CDR2 is SVGAGI (reference sequence). The CDR3 covers 13 residues. The study, taken as a whole, reports: CD4+ and CD8+ blood T cells expanded clonally by week 6 at 0.1 to 3.0 mg/kg.

As to this clone: What it binds is not known.

Sequenced by immunoSEQ multiplex PCR; TCRdb stores in-frame clones only, minus some. Of approximately 90,000 clones in the sample, about 91% are singletons; the top ten hold 2.6%. This chain links TRBV6-6 with TRBJ1-2, with D tentatively TRBD1 (5 bases). The clonotype comes from an adult with an advanced solid tumor such as melanoma, head and neck, liver or kidney cancer. This specimen consisted of CD4+ or CD8+ T cells sorted from blood, obtained in a trial of the OX40 agonist ivuxolimab. Here the CDR3 reads CASSTQEVYGYTF. CDR3 DNA: TGTGCCAGCAGTACACAGGAAGTTTATGGCTACACCTTC.